This is a list of T cell receptor beta chains from one sample in a study of blood T cell repertoires in COVID-19. Profiled with immunoSEQ multiplex PCR; TCRdb holds only in-frame clones, not every one. The sample includes about 140,000 clones, approximately 80% of them seen just once. Material: peripheral blood. These receptors came from a human donor in a cohort sampled during active COVID-19. Both conserved end residues are trimmed from each CDR3.

v_call: TRBV18
cdr3_aa: ASSPGGTDSPLH

v_call: TRBV27
cdr3_aa: ATTGQGGYEQY

v_call: TRBV21-1
cdr3_aa: ASSNYGGGCPREQF

v_call: TRBV9
cdr3_aa: ASSLAGGALNEQF

v_call: TRBV29-1
cdr3_aa: SVAPQGGAQY

v_call: TRBV6-6
cdr3_aa: ASSYPGSGANVLT

v_call: TRBV10-3
cdr3_aa: AITGLGGNEQF

v_call: TRBV14
cdr3_aa: ASSQFIGGAGYT

v_call: TRBV14
cdr3_aa: ASSQDHGGYGYT

v_call: TRBV5-5
cdr3_aa: ASSLEDSSYNSPLH

v_call: TRBV4-2
cdr3_aa: ASSQDQGFSPGH

v_call: TRBV5-1
cdr3_aa: ASSLEGQGRIHSPLH

v_call: TRBV28
cdr3_aa: ATSVDTNPGNTIY

v_call: TRBV7-2
cdr3_aa: ASSFTRGQGGNEQY

v_call: TRBV2
cdr3_aa: ASSEFGTGTRIFYEQY

v_call: TRBV27
cdr3_aa: ASSPNWRGTEAF

v_call: TRBV7-3
cdr3_aa: ASAPTSSYEQY

v_call: TRBV27
cdr3_aa: ASSPFGGGNTGELF

v_call: TRBV6-2/TRBV6-3
cdr3_aa: ASSYVQGVNSNQPQH

v_call: TRBV18
cdr3_aa: ASSPRQGAFMNTEAF

v_call: TRBV6-2/TRBV6-3
cdr3_aa: ASSKQFNNSPLH

v_call: TRBV11-2
cdr3_aa: ASSLGSSGRGEQF

v_call: TRBV24-1
cdr3_aa: ATQGQGLGEQY

v_call: TRBV15
cdr3_aa: ATSREGGSGGLSYEQY

v_call: TRBV6-6
cdr3_aa: ASSPGTGFSYEQY

v_call: TRBV6-5
cdr3_aa: ASSYRSLSTDTQY

v_call: TRBV6-6
cdr3_aa: ASSSMTGNYGYT

v_call: TRBV11-1
cdr3_aa: ASSLAGTGAYEQY